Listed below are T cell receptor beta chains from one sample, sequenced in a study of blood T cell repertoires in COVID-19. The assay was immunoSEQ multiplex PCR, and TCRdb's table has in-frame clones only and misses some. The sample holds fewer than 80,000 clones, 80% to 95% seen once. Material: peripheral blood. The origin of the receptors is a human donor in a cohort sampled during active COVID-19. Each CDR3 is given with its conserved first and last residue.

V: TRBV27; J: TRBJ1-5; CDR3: CAPLGRGQPQHF
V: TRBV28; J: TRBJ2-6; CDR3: CASTGLLVAGANVLTF
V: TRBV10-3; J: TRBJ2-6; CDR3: CAISVASGLNSGANVLTF
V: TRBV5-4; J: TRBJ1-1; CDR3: CASSRGGGRMNTEAFF
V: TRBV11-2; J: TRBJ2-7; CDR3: CASSPRTGGWYEQYF
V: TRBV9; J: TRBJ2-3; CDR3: CASSVGAHTSTDTQYF
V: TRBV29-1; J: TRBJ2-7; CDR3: CSVGGRGAYEQYF
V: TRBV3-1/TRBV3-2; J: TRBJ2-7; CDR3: CASSQGDSHYF
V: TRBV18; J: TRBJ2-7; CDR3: CASSPGRVVMDEQYF
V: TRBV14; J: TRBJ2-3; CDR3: CASSLLSGSGTDTQYF
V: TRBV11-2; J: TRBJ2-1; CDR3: CASSLSGLYNEQFF
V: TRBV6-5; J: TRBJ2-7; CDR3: CASRGGQGNYEQYF
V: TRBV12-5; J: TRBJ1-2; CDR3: CASGGGGNRSYGYTF
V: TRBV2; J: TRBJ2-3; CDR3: CASRETPSDRTDTQYF
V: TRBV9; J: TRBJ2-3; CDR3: CASSGSSGITDTQYF
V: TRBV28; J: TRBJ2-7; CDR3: CASSRQAGGIDEQYF
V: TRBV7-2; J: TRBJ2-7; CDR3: CASSLMGGGISYEQYF
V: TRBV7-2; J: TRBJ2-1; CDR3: CASSLTSGSVEQFF
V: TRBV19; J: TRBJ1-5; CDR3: CASSMGGGGNQPQHF
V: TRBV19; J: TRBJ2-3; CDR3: CASSIQGIDTQYF
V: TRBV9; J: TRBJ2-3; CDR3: CASSRQGSGPDTQYF
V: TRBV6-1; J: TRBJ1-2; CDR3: CASSERPQYPGNYGYTF
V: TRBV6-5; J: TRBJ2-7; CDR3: CASSYRTGAGEQYF
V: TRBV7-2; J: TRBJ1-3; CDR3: CASSLAPGGSDTIYF
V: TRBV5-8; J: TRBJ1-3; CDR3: CASSLGQGGNTIYF
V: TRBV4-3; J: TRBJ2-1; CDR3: CASSQGGSLYNEQFF
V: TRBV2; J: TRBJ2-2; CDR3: CARQGWDGELFF
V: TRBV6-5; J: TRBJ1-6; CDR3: CASVVQGYSPLHF
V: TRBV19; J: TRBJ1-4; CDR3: CASSRDRGGEKLFF
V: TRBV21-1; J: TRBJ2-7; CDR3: CASSTLTTDRAHSYEQYF
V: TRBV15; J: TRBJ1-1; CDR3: CGGGARANTEAFF
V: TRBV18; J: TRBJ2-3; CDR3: CASSPFRSTDTQYF